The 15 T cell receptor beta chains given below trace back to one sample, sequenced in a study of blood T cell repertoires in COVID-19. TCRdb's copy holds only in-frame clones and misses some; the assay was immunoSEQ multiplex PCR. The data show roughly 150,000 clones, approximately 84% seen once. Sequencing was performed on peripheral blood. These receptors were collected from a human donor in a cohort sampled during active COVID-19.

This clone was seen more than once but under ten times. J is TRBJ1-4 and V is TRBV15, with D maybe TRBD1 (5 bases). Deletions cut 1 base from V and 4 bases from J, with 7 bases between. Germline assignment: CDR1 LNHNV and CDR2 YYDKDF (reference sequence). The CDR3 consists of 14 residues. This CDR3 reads CATSRGQGNEKLFF. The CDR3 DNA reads TGTGCCACCAGCAGAGGGCAGGGTAATGAAAAACTGTTTTTT.

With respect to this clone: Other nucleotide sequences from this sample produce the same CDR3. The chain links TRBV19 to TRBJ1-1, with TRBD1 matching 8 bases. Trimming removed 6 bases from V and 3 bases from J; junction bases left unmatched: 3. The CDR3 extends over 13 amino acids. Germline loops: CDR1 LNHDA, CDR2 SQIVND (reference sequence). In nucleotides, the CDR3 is TGTGCCAGTAGCCCGACAGGGGACACTGAAGCTTTCTTT. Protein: CASSPTGDTEAFF.

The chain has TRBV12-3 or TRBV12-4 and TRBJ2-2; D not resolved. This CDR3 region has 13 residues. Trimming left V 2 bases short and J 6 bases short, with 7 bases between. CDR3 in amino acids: CASSLRLPGELFF. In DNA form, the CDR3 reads TGTGCCAGCAGTTTAAGACTCCCCGGGGAGCTGTTTTTT.

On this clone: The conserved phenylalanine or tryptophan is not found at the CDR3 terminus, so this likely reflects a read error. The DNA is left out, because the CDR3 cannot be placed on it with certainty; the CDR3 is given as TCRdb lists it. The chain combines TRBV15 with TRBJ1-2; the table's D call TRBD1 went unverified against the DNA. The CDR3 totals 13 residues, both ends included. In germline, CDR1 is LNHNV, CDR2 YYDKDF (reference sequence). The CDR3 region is CATSRDQGRGRIY.

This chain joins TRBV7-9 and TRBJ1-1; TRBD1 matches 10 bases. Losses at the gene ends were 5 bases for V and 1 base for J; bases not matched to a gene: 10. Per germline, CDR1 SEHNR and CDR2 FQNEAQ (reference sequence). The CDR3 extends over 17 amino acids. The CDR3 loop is CASSPGQGIRKNTEAFF. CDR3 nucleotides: TGTGCCAGCAGCCCGGGACAGGGGATAAGGAAGAACACTGAAGCTTTCTTT. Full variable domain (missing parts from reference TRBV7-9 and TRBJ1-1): DTGVSQNPRHKITKRGQNVTFRCDPISEHNRLYWYRQTLGQGPEFLTYFQNEAQLEKSRLLSDRFSAERPKGSFSTLEIQRTEQGDSAMYLCASSPGQGIRKNTEAFFGQGTRLTVV.

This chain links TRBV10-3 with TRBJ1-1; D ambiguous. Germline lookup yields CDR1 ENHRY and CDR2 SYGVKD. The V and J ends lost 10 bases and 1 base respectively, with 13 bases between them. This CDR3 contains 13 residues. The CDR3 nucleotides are TGTGCCACCCGACACAATTCGAACACTGAAGCTTTCTTT. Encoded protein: CATRHNSNTEAFF.

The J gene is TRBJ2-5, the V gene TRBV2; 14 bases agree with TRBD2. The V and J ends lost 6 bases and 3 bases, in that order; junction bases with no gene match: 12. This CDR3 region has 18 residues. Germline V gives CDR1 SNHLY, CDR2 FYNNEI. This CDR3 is CASSLRGPGLAGEETQYF. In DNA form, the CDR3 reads TGTGCCAGCAGCCTTCGTGGTCCGGGACTAGCGGGGGAAGAGACCCAGTACTTC.

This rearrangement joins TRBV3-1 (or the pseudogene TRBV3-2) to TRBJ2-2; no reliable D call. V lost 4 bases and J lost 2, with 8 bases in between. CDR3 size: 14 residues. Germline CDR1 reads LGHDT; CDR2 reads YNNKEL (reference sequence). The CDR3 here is CASSRRLNTGELFF. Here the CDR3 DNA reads TGTGCCAGCAGCCGACGACTTAACACCGGGGAGCTGTTTTTT.

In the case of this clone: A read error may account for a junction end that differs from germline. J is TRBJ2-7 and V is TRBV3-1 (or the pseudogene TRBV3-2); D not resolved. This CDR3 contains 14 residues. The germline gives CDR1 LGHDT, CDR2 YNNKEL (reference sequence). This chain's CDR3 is CASSQVIDSNEQYF. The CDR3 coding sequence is TGTGCCAGCAGCCAAGTTATTGACTCCAACGAGCAGTACTTC.

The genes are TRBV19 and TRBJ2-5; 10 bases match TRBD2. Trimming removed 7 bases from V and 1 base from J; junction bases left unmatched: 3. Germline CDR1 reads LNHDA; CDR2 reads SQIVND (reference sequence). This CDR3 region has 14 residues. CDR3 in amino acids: CASKTSGPQETQYF. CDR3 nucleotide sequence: TGTGCCAGTAAGACTAGCGGGCCCCAAGAGACCCAGTACTTC.

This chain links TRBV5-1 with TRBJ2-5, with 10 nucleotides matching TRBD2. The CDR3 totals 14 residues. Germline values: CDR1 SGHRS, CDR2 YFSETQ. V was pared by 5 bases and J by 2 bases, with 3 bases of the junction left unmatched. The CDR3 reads CASSPSGGQETQYF. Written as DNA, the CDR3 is TGCGCCAGCAGTCCTAGCGGGGGACAAGAGACCCAGTACTTC. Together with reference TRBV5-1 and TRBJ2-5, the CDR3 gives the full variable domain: KAGVTQTPRYLIKTRGQQVTLSCSPISGHRSVSWYQQTPGQGLQFLFEYFSETQRNKGNFPGRFSGRQFSNSRSEMNVSTLELGDSALYLCASSPSGGQETQYFGPGTRLLVL.

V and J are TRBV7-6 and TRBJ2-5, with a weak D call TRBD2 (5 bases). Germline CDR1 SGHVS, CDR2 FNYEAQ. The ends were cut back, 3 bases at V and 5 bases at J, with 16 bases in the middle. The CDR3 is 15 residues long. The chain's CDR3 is CASSLRAVQSETQYF. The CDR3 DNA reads TGTGCCAGCAGCTTGCGGGCCGTGCAGTCGGAGACCCAGTACTTC.

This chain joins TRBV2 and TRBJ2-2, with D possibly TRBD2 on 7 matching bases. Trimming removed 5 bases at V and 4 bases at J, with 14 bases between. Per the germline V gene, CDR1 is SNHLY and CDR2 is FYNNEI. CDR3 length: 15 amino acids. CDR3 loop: CASSPREGGTGELFF. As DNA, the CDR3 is TGTGCCAGCAGTCCGAGGGAGGGGGGCACCGGGGAGCTGTTTTTT.

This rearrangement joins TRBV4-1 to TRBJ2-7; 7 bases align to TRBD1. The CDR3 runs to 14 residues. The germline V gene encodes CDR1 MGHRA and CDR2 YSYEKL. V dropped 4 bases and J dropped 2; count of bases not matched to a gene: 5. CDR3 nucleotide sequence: TGCGCCAGCAGCCTAACAGACAGGGCCTACGAGCAGTACTTC. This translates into CASSLTDRAYEQYF.

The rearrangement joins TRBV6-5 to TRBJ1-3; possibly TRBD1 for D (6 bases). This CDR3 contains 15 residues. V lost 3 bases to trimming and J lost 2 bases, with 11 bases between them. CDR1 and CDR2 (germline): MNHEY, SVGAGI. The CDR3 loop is CASSYNRETGNTIYF. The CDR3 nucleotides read TGTGCCAGCAGTTATAACAGGGAAACTGGAAACACCATATATTTT.